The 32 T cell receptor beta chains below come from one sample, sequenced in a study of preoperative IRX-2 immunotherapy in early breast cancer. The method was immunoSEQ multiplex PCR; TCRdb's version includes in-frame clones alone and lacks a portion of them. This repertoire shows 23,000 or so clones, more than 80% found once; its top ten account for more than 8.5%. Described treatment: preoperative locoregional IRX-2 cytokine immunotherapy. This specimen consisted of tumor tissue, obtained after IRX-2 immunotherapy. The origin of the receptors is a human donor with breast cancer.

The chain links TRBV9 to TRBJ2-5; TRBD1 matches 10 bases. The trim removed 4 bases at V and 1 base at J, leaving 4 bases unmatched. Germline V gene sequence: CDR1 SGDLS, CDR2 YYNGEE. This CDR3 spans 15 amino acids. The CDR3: CASSPRTGGQETQYF. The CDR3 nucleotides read TGTGCCAGCAGCCCTCGGACAGGGGGCCAAGAGACCCAGTACTTC.

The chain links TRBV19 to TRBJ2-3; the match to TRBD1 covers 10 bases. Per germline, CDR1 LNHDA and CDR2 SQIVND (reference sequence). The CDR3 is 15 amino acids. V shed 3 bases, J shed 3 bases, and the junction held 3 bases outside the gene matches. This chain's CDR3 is CASSIRQGATDTQYF. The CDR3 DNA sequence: TGTGCCAGTAGTATCCGACAGGGGGCTACAGATACGCAGTATTTT.

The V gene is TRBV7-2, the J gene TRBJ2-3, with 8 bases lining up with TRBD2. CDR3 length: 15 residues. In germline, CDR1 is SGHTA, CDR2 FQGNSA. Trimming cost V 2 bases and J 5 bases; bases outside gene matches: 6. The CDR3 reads CASSLSWLAGDTQYF. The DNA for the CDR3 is TGTGCCAGCAGCTTATCGTGGCTAGCGGGAGATACGCAGTATTTT. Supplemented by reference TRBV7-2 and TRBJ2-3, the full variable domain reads GAGVSQSPSNKVTEKGKDVELRCDPISGHTALYWYRQSLGQGLEFLIYFQGNSAPDKSGLPSDRFSAERTGGSVSTLTIQRTQQEDSAVYLCASSLSWLAGDTQYFGPGTRLTVL.

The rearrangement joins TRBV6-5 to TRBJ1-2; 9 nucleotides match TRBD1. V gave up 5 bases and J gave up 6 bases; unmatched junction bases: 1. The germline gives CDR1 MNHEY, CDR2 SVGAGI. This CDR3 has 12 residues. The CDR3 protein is CASSGQGHGYTF. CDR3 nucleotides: TGTGCCAGCAGTGGACAGGGGCATGGCTACACCTTC.

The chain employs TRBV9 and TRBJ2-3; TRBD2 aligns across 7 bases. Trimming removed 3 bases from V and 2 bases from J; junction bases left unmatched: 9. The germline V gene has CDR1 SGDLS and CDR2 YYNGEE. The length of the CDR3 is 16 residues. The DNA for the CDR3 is TGTGCCAGCAGCGGGCGGGGGTTTCCCAACACAGATACGCAGTATTTT. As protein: CASSGRGFPNTDTQYF.

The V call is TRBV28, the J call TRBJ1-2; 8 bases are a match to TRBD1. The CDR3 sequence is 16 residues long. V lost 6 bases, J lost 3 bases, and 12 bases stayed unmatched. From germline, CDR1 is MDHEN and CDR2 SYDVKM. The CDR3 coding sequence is TGTGCCAGCAGCTTGCTGAGGACAGGGATCGACTATGGCTACACCTTC. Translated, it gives CASSLLRTGIDYGYTF.

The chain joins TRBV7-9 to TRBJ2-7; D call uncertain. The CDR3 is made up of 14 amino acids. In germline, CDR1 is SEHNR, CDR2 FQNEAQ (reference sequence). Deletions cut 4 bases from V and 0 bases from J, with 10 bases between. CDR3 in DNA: TGTGCCAGCAGCTCCGGTAGCAGCTCCTACGAGCAGTACTTC. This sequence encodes CASSSGSSSYEQYF. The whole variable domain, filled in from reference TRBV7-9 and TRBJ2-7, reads DTGVSQNPRHKITKRGQNVTFRCDPISEHNRLYWYRQTLGQGPEFLTYFQNEAQLEKSRLLSDRFSAERPKGSFSTLEIQRTEQGDSAMYLCASSSGSSSYEQYFGPGTRLTVT.

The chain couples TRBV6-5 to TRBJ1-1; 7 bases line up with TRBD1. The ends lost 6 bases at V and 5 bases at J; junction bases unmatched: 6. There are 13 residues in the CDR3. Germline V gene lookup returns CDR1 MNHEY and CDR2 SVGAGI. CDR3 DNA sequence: TGTGCCAGCAGCCGACAGGGAAAGACTGAAGCTTTCTTT. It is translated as CASSRQGKTEAFF.

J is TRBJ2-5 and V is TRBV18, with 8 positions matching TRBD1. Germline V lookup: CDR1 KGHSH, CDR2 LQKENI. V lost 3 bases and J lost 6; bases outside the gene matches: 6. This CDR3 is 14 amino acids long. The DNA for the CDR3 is TGTGCCAGCTCACCGAGACAGGGGCTGAAGACCCAGTACTTC. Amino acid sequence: CASSPRQGLKTQYF.

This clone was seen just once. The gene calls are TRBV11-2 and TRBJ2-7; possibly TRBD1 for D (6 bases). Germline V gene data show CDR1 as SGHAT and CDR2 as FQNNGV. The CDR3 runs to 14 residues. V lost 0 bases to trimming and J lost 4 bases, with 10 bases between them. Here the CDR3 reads CASSLDRTVYEQYF. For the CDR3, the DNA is TGTGCCAGCAGCTTAGATCGGACAGTTTACGAGCAGTACTTC. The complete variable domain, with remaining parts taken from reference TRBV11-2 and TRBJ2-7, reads EAGVAQSPRYKIIEKRQSVAFWCNPISGHATLYWYQQILGQGPKLLIQFQNNGVVDDSQLPKDRFSAERLKGVDSTLKIQPAKLEDSAVYLCASSLDRTVYEQYFGPGTRLTVT.

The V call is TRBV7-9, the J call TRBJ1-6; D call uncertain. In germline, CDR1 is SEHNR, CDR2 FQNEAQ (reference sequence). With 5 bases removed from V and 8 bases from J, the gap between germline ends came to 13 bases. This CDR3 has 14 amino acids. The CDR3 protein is CASSPLGLYSPLHF. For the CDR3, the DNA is TGTGCCAGCAGCCCCCTGGGCTTATATTCACCCCTCCACTTT.

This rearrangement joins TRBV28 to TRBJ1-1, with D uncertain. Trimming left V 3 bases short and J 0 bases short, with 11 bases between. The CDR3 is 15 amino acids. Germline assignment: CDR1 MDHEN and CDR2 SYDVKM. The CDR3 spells CASSLPAGMNTEAFF. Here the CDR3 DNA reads TGTGCCAGCAGTTTGCCCGCCGGGATGAACACTGAAGCTTTCTTT.

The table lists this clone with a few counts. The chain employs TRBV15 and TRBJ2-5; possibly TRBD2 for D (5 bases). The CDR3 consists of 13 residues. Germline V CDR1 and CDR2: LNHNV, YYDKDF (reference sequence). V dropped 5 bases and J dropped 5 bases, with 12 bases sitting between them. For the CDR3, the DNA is TGTGCCACCAGCCTGTTGGGCGGGGAGACCCAGTACTTC. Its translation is CATSLLGGETQYF. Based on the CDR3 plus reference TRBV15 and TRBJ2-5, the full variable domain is DAMVIQNPRYQVTQFGKPVTLSCSQTLNHNVMYWYQQKSSQAPKLLFHYYDKDFNNEADTPDNFQSRRPNTSFCFLDIRSPGLGDTAMYLCATSLLGGETQYFGPGTRLLVL.

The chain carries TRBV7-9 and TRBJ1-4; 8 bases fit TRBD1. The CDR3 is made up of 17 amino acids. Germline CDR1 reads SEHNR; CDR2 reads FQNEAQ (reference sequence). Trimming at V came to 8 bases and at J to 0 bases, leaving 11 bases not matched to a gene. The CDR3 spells CASLTDRAEPTNEKLFF. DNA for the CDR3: TGTGCCAGCCTGACGGACAGGGCCGAACCAACTAATGAAAAACTGTTTTTT.

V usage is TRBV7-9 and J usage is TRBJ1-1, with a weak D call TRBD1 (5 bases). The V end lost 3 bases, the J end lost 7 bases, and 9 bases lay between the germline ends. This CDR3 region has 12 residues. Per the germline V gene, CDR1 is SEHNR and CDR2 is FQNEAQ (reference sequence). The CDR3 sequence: CASSFETVEAFF. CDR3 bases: TGTGCCAGCAGCTTCGAGACAGTTGAAGCTTTCTTT.

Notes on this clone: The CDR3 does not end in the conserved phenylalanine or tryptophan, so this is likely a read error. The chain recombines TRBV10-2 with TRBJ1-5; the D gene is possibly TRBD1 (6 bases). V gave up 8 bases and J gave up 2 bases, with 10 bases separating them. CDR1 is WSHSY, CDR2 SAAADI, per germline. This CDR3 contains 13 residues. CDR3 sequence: CASSGVGNQPQHL. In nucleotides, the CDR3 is TGCGCCAGCTCAGGGGTGGGCAATCAGCCCCAGCATCTT.

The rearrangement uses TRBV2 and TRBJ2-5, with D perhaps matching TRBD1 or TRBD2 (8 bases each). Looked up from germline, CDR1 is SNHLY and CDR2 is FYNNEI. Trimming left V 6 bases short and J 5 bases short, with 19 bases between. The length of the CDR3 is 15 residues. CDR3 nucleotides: TGTGCCAGCAGACCCCCAGGGGGCGGGGGGGAGACCCAGTACTTC. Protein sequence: CASRPPGGGGETQYF.

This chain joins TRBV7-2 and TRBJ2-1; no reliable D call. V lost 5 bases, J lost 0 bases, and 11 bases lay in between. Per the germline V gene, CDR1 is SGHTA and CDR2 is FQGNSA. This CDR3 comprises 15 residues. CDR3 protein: CASSPPGSSYNEQFF. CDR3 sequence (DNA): TGTGCCAGCAGCCCCCCCGGAAGCTCCTACAATGAGCAGTTCTTC.

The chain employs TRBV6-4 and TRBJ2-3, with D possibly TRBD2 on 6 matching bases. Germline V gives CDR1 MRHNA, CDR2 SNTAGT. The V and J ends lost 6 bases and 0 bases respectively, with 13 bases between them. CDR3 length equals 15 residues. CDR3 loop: CASSGSGTSTDTQYF. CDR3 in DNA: TGTGCCAGCAGCGGGAGTGGAACTAGCACAGATACGCAGTATTTT.

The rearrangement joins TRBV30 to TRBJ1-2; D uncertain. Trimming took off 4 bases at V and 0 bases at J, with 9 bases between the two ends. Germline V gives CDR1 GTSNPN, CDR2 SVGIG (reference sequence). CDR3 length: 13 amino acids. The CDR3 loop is CAWNPTTNYGYTF. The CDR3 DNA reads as TGTGCCTGGAACCCGACAACTAACTATGGCTACACCTTC.

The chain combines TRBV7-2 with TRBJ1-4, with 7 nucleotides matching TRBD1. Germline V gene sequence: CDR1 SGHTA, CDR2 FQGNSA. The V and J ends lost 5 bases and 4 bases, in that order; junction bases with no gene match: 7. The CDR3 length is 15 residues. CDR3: CASSLQGQYNEKLFF. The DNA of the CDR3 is TGTGCCAGCAGCCTACAGGGACAGTATAATGAAAAACTGTTTTTT. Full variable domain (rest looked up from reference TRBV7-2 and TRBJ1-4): GAGVSQSPSNKVTEKGKDVELRCDPISGHTALYWYRQSLGQGLEFLIYFQGNSAPDKSGLPSDRFSAERTGGSVSTLTIQRTQQEDSAVYLCASSLQGQYNEKLFFGSGTQLSVL.

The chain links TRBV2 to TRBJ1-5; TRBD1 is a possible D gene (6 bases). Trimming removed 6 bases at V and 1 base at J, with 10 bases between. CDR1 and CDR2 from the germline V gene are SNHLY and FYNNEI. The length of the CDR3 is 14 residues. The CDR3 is CASSRGQSNQPQHF. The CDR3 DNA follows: TGTGCCAGCAGCCGCGGACAGAGCAATCAGCCCCAGCATTTT.

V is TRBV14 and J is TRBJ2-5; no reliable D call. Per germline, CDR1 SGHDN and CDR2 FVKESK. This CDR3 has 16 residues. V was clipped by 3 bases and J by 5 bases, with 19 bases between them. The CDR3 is CASSHRSGLGTETQYF. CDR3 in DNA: TGTGCCAGCAGCCACCGATCGGGCCTTGGCACTGAGACCCAGTACTTC.

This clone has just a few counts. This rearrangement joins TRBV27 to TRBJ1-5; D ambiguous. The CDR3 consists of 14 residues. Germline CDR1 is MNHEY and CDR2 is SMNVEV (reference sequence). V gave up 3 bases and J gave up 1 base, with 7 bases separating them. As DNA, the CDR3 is TGTGCCAGCAGTTTCAGGTCGAGCAATCAGCCCCAGCATTTT. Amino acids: CASSFRSSNQPQHF.

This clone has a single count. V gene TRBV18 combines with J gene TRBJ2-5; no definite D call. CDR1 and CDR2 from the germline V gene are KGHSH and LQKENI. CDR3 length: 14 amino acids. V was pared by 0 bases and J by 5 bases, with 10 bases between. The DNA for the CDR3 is TGTGCCAGCTCACCACCGAGTACACGGGAGACCCAGTACTTC. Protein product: CASSPPSTRETQYF.

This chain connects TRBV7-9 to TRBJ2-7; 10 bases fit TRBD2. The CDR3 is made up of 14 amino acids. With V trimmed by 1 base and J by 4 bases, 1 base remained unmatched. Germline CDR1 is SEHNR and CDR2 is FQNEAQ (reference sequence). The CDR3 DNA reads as TGTGCCAGCAGCTTAGAAGCGGGAGGGTACGAGCAGTACTTC. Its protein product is CASSLEAGGYEQYF.

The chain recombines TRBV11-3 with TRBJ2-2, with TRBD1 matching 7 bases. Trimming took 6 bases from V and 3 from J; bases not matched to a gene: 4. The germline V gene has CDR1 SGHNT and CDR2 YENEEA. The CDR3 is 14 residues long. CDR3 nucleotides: TGTGCCAGCAGTTGGGACAGCTACACCGGGGAGCTGTTTTTT. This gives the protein CASSWDSYTGELFF.

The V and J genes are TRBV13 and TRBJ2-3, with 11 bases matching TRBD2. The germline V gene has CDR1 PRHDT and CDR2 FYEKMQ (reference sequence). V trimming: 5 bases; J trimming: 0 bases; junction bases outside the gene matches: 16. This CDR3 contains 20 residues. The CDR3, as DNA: TGTGCCAGCAGCACAATCGGCGGGACTAGCGGAGGGAGTAGCACAGATACGCAGTATTTT. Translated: CASSTIGGTSGGSSTDTQYF.

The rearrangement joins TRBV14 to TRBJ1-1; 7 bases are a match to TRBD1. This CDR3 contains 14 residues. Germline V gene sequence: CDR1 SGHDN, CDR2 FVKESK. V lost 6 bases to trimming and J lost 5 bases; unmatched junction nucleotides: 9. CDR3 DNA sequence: TGTGCCAGCAGTGTCCCAGGGGGTGTAACTGAAGCTTTCTTT. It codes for CASSVPGGVTEAFF.

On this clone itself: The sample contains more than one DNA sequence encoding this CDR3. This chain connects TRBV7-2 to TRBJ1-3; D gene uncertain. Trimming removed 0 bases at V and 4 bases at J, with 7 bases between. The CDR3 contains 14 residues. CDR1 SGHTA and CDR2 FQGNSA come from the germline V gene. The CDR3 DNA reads TGTGCCAGCAGCTTAGCAGGGCTCGGAAACACCATATATTTT. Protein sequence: CASSLAGLGNTIYF.

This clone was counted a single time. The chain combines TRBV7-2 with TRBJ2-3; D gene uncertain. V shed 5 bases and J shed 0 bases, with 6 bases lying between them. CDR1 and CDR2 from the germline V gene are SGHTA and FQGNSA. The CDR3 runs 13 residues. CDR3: CASSRDSTDTQYF. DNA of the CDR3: TGTGCCAGCAGCCGCGACAGCACAGATACGCAGTATTTT.

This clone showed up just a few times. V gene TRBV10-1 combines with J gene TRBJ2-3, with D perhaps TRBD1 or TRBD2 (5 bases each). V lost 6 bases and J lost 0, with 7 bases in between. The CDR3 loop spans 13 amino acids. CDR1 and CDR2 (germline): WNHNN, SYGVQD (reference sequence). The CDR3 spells CASRRDSTDTQYF. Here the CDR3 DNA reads TGCGCCAGCAGACGGGACAGCACAGATACGCAGTATTTT.